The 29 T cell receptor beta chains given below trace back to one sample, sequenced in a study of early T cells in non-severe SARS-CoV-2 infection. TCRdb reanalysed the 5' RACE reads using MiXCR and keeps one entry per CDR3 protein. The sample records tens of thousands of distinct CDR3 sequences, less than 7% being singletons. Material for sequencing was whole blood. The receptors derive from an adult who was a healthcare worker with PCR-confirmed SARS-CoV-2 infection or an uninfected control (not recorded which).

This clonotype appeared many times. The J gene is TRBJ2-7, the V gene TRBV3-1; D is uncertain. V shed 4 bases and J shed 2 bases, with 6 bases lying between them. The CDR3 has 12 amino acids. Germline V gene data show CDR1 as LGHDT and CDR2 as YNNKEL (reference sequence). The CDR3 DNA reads TGTGCCAGCAGCCCGGATACCTACGAGCAGTACTTC. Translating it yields CASSPDTYEQYF.

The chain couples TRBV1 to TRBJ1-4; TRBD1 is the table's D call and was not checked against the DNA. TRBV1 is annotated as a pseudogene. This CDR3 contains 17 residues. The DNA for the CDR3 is TGCACCAGCAGCCAAGCTCTCCGACAGGGGGGTCGAGAAAAACTGTTTTTT. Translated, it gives CTSSQALRQGGREKLFF.

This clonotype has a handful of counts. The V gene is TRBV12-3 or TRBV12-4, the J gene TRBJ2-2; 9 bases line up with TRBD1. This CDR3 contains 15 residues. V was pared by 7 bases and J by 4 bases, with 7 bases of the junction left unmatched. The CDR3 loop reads CASITGTGRTGELFF. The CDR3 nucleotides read TGTGCCAGCATAACCGGGACAGGGCGCACCGGGGAGCTGTTTTTT.

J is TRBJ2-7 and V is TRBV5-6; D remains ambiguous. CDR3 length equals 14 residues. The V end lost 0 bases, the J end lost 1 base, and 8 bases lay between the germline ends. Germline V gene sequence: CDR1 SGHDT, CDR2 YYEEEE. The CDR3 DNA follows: TGTGCCAGCAGCTTGGGACGTTGGTCCTACGAGCAGTACTTC. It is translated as CASSLGRWSYEQYF.

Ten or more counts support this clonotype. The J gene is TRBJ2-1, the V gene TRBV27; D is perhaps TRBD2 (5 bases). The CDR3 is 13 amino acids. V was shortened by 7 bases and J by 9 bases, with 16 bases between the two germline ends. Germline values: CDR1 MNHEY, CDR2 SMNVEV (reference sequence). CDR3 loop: CASKQRSGSEQFF. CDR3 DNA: TGTGCCAGCAAACAAAGGTCTGGGAGTGAGCAGTTCTTC.

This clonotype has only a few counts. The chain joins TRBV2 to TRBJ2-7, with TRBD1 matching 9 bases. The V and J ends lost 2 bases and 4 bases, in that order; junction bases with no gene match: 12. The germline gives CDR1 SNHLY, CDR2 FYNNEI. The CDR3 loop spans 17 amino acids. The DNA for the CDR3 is TGTGCCAGCAGTGAATGGGGATTAACAGGGGGCTCGTACGAGCAGTACTTC. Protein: CASSEWGLTGGSYEQYF.

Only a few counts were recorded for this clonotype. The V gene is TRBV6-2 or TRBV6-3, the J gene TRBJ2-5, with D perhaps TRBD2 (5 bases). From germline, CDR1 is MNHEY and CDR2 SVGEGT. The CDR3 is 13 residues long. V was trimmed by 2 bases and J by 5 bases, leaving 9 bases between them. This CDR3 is CASSYGERETQYF. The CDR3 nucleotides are TGTGCCAGCAGTTACGGGGAGAGGGAGACCCAGTACTTC.

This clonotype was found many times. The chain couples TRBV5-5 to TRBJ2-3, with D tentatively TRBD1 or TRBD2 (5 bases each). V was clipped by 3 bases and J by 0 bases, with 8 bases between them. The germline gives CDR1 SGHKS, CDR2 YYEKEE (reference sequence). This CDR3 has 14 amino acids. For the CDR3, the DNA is TGTGCCAGCAGCTGGGACCAAAGCACAGATACGCAGTATTTT. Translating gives CASSWDQSTDTQYF.

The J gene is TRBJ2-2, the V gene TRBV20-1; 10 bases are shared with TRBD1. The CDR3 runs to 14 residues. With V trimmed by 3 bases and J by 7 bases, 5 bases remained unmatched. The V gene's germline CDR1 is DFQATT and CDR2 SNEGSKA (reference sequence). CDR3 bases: TGCAGTGCTAGCCGGGACAGGGGCATCGGGGAGCTGTTTTTT. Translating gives CSASRDRGIGELFF.

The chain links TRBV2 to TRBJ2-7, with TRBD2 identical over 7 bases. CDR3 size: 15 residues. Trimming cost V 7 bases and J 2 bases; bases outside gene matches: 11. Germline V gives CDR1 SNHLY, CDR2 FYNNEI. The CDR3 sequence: CASTQLPSGPYEQYF. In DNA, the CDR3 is TGTGCCAGCACCCAGCTCCCTAGCGGACCCTACGAGCAGTACTTC.

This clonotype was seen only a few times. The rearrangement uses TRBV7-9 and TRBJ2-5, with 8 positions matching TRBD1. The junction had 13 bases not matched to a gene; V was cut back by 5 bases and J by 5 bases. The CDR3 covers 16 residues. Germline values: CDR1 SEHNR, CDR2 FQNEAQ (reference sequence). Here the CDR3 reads CASSKTGTGRGETQYF. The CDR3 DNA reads TGTGCCAGCAGCAAAACAGGGACAGGAAGGGGGGAGACCCAGTACTTC.

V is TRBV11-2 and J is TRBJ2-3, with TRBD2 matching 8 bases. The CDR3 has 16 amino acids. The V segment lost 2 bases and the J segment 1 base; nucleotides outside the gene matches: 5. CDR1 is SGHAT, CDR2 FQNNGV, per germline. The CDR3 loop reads CASSLLGGVGTDTQYF. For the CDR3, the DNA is TGTGCCAGCAGCTTACTCGGGGGGGTGGGCACAGATACGCAGTATTTT.

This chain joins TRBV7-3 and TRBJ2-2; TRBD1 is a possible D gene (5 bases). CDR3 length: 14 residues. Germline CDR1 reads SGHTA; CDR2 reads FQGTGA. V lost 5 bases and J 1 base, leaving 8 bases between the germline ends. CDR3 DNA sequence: TGTGCCAGCAGCACCGGACAGAACACCGGGGAGCTGTTTTTT. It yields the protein CASSTGQNTGELFF.

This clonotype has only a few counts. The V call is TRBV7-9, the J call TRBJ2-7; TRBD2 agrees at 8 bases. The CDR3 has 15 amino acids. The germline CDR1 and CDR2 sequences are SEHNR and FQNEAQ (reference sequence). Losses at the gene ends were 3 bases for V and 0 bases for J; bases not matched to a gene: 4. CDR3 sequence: CASSFGGRSSYEQYF. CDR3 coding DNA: TGTGCCAGCAGCTTCGGCGGGAGGAGCTCCTACGAGCAGTACTTC.

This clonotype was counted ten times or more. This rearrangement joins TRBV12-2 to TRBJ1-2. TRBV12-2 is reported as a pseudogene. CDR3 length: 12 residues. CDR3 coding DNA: TGTGCAAGTCGCGTGAGGCGCTATGGCTACACCTTC. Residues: CASRVRRYGYTF.

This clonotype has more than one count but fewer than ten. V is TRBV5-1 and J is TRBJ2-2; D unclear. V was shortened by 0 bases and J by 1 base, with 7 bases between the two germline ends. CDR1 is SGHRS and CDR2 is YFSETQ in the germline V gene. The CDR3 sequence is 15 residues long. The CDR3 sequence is CASSLGRMNTGELFF. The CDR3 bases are TGCGCCAGCAGCTTGGGACGGATGAACACCGGGGAGCTGTTTTTT.

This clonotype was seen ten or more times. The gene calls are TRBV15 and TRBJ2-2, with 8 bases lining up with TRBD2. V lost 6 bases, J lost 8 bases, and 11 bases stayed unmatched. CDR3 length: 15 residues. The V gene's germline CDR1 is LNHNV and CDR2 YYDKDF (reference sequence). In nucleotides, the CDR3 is TGTGCCACCAGACCGGGACTAGGAGGGTCTGGGGAGCTGTTTTTT. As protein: CATRPGLGGSGELFF.

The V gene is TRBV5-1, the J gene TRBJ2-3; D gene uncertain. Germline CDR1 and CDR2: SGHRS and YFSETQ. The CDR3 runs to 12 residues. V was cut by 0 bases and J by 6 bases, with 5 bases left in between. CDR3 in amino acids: CASSLAADTQYF. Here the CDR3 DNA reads TGCGCCAGCAGCTTGGCCGCGGATACGCAGTATTTT.

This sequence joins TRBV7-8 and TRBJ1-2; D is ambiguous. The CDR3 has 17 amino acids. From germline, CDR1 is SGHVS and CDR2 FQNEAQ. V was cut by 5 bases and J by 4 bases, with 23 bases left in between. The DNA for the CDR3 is TGTGCCAGCAGCCGATTCCAAACCGCCGACGGCCCCTATGGCTACACCTTC. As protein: CASSRFQTADGPYGYTF.

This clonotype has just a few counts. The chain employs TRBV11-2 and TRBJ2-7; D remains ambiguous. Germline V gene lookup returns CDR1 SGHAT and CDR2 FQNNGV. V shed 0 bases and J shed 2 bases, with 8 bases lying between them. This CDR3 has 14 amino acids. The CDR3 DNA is TGTGCCAGCAGCTTAGAGCGGATTACCTACGAGCAGTACTTC. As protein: CASSLERITYEQYF.

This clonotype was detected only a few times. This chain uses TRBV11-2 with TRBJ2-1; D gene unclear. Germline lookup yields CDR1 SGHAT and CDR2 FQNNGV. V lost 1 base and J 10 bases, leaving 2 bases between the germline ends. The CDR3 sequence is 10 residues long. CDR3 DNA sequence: TGTGCCAGCAGCTTAGGAGAGCAGTTCTTC. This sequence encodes CASSLGEQFF.

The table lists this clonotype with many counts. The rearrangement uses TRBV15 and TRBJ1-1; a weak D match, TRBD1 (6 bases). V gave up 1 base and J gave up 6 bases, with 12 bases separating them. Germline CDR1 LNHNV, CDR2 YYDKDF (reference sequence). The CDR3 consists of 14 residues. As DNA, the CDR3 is TGTGCCACCAGCAGAGGCACAGGGTCCCCTGAAGCTTTCTTT. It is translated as CATSRGTGSPEAFF.

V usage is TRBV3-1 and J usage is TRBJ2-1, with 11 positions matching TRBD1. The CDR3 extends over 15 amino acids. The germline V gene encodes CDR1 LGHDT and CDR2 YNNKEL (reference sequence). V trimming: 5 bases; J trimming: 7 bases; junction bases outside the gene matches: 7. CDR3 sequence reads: CASSGPGQGGNEQFF. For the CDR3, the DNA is TGTGCCAGCAGCGGGCCGGGACAGGGGGGTAATGAGCAGTTCTTC.

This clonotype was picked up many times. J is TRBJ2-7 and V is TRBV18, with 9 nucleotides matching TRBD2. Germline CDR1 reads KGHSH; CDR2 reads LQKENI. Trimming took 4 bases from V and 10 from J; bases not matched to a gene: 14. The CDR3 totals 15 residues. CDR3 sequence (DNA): TGTGCCAGCTCACGGAACCAAAATCGACTAGCGGCCCAGTACTTC. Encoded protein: CASSRNQNRLAAQYF.

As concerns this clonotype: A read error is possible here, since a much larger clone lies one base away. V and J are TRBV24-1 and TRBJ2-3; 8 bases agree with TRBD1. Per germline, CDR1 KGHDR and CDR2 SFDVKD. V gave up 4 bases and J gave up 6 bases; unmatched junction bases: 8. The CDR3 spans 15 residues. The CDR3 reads CATSDTRTGTDTQYF. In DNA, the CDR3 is TGTGCCACCAGTGACACGAGGACAGGGACGGATACGCAGTATTTT.

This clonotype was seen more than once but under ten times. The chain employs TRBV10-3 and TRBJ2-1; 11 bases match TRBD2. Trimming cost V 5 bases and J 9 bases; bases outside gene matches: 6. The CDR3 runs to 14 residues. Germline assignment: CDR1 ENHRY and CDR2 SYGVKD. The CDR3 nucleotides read TGTGCCATCAGTTTAGCGGGGGGGCGCGGTGAGCAGTTCTTC. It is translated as CAISLAGGRGEQFF.

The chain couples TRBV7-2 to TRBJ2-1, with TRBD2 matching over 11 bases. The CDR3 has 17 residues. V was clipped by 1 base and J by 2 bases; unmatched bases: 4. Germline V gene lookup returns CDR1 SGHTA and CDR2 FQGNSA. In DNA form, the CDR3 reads TGTGCCAGCAGCTTAGTCCTTAGCGGGGGGGCCTACAATGAGCAGTTCTTC. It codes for CASSLVLSGGAYNEQFF.

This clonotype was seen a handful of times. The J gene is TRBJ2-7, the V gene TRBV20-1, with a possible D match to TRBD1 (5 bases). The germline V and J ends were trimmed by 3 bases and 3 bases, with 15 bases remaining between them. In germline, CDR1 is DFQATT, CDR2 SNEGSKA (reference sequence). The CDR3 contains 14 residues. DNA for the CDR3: TGCAGTGCTAGGGTACAGGCTCAGAGCTACGAGCAGTACTTC. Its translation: CSARVQAQSYEQYF.

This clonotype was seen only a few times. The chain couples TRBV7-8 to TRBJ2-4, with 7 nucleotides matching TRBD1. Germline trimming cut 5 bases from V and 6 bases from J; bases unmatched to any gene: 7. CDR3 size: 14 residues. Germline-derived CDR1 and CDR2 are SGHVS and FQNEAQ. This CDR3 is CASSPDRERNIQYF. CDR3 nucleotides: TGTGCCAGCAGCCCCGACAGGGAGAGAAACATTCAGTACTTC.